This T cell receptor (beta chain) was captured by sequencing in a study of cytomegalovirus exposure and HLA in healthy donors. Findings of the study overall: No immune exposure information besides CMV serostatus was available.

Researchers ran the PCR with 60 Vbeta and 13 Jbeta primers. The method was immunoSEQ multiplex PCR; TCRdb's version includes in-frame clones alone and lacks a portion of them. The table shows roughly 110,000 clones, with around four fifths occurring only once. V gave up 3 bases and J gave up 8 bases, with 7 bases separating them. In germline, CDR1 is WSHSY, CDR2 SAAADI. The CDR3 has 12 amino acids. As for this clone: Its antigen is not identified.

This clonotype was sampled from a young man in good health and CMV-seronegative. Input material: PBMCs. J is TRBJ1-4 and V is TRBV10-2; D might be TRBD1 (5 bases). CDR3 nucleotides: TGCGCCAGCAGTGACGCAGGGGAAAAACTGTTTTTT. This translates into CASSDAGEKLFF.